The T cell receptor (beta chain) under discussion was sequenced for a study of beta chain features in type 1 diabetes (dated by TCRdb to the late 2010s). As for the study more broadly: Mean age, gender distribution, total cell number and subset yield did not differ between patients and healthy donors. A total of roughly 100,000,000 sorted cells were examined across all samples, and the number of cells per subset was strongly correlated with RNA yield. The study compared TCRB repertoires of sorted circulating CD4+ T cell subsets between recently diagnosed type 1 diabetes patients and matched healthy donors. Regulatory and stem cell-like memory subsets were obtained from only 8 patients and roughly eight healthy donors, while naive and central memory subsets were obtained from all 30 or so donors. Results the study describes overall, beyond this receptor: Sequencing cDNA rather than genomic DNA could over-represent highly expressing activated cells, although activation and CD3 levels did not differ between groups. The naive, central memory and regulatory TCRB repertoires appeared to resemble one another more closely among patients than among healthy donors. Shorter templates might have been favored by PCR, but patient and control samples were amplified and corrected together, so both groups would have been affected equally by any skew. At VDJ recombination sites, patients with type 1 diabetes made fewer insertions and deleted more nucleotides, a pattern implying thymic rearrangement abnormalities. Type 1 diabetes patients showed a moderate but significant shortening of TCRB CDR3 length in all four CD4+ subsets. Because the HLA sub-analyses included only small numbers of individuals, any influence of HLA type on TCRB rearrangement was left unresolved.

V ends up 3 bases short and J 3 bases short, with an unmatched junction base count of 2. The cysteine opens and the phenylalanine closes a CDR3 of 13 amino acids. Only the CDR3 portion is preserved as DNA: 39 bases, with reading frame beginning at the first base. CDR1 MNHEY and CDR2 SMNVEV are derived from the germline V gene (reference sequence). Each donor gave one peripheral blood draw, averaging roughly 100 mL, which was collected into heparinised tubes. A BD FACSAria II and a panel including CD45RO, CCR7, CD25, CD127, CD95 and CD27 were used to sort naive, central memory, regulatory and stem cell-like memory CD4+ T cells. Purity was above 98% for every sorted population. PBMCs were isolated immediately by Lymphoprep density gradient centrifugation and stained directly without culture. So that batch effects would be minimized, each experiment stained and sorted samples in pairs, pairing one healthy donor with one patient.

The High Capacity cDNA Reverse Transcription Kit was used to reverse transcribe all of the isolated RNA, meaning that expressed TCRB transcripts were what got sequenced. Deep immunoSEQ sequencing was applied to naive, central memory and regulatory T cell samples, giving an average of about 3.7 million total reads per sample. After sorted cells were lysed in RLT buffer, RNA was extracted with DNase-treated RNeasy Micro or Mini kits, with the choice depending on cell number. To prevent cross-contamination, every cell subset was processed on its own, while patient and healthy donor samples were processed together. Using the immunoSEQ multiplex PCR, TCRB sequences were amplified from cDNA into 87-bp fragments spanning the CDR3 region. Sequencing of the amplicons was done on the Illumina HiSeq platform. The source study handled its data this way. Synthetic template baselines were used to correct PCR bias computationally, reads within Hamming distance 2 were collapsed together, and singletons that could not be merged were discarded. Reads were aligned to IMGT to assign V, D and J genes, CDR3 length, and insertions or deletions at six rearrangement sites. Within each subset, clonotype counts were normalized to sorted cell number, and only after that were true diversity and Gini coefficients computed with the tcR R package. Repertoire sharing was quantified using the overlap coefficient calculated on TCRB nucleotide sequences. As a proxy for the pre-selection repertoire, out-of-frame TCRB sequences from naive cells were analyzed. Sourced from immuneACCESS, this table was stored by TCRdb with only in-frame sequences that have V and J called. A share of the clones is absent; for the studies checked, an unresolved V gene accounts for under half, and the remainder has no known explanation. V and J calls and clone size are copied from that table; D and trimming were computed from the DNA. The sample profile shows under 450,000 clones; approximately 14% of them were found once. In total, the top ten clones hold less than 0.04% of the sample.

A remark on this clone: Its antigen has not been determined. No much larger clone exists at a distance of one base, and base qualities are not known.

Sample: naive CD4+ T cells from blood. The cell subset or site tag for this specimen amounts to: true naive CD4+ T cells. This clonotype was obtained from a man in his thirties or forties in good health. The V and J genes are TRBV27 and TRBJ2-7; 7 of the junction bases match TRBD1. The CDR3 reads CASSLDRFYEQYF. The nucleotide sequence reads as follows: TGTGCCAGCAGTTTGGACAGGTTCTACGAGCAGTACTTC.